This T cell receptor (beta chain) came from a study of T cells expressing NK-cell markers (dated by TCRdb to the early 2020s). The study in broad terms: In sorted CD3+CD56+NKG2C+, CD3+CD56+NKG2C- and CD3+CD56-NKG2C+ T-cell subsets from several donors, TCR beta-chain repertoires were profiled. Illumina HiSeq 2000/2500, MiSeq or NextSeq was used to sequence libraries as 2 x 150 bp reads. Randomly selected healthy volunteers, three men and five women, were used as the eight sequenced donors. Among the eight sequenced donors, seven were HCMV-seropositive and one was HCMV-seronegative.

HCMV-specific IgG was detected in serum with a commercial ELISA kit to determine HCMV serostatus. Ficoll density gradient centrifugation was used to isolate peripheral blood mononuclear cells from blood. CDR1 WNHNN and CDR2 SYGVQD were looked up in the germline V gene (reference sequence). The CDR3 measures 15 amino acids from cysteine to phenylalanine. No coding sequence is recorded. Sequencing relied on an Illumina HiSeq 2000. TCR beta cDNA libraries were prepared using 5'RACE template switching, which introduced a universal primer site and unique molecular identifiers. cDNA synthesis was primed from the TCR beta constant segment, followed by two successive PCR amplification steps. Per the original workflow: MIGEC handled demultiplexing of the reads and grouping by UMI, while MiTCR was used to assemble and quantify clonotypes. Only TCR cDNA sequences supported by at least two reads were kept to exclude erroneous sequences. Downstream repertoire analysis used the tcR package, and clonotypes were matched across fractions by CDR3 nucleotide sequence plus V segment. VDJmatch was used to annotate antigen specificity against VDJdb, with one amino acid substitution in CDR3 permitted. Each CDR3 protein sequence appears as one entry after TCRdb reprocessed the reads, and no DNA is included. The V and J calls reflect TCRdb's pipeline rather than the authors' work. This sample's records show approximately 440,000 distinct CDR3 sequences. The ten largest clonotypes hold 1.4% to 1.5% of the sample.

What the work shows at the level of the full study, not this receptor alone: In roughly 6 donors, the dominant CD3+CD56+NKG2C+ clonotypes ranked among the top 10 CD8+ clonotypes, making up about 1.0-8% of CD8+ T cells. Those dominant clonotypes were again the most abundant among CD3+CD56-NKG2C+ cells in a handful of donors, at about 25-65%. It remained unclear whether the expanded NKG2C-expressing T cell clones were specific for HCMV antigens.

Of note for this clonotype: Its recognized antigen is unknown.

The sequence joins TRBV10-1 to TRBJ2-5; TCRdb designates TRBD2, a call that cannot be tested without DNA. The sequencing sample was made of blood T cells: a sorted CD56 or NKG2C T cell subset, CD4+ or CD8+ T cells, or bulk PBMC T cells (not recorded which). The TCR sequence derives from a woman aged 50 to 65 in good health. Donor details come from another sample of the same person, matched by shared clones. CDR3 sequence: CASSESGILEGTQYF.